The sequence of this T cell receptor beta chain was determined in a study of cytomegalovirus exposure and HLA in healthy donors. Study information: A prior study identified 100 million to 130 million unique TCR beta sequences from roughly 170 million T cells.

Unmatched junction bases numbered 8, after V lost 5 bases and J lost 4 bases. CDR1 and CDR2 from the germline V gene are MNHNY and SVGAGI (reference sequence). The CDR3 extends over 15 amino acids. Study-wide results and limits: A few V segments could not be told apart, such as TRBV6-2 and TRBV6-3, and were left out. The study recorded more than 150 TCR beta chains that were cytomegalovirus-associated. The classifier, whose performance was assessed in both the original and validation cohorts, reportedly diagnosed cytomegalovirus status with high specificity and sensitivity.

Comments on this clone: As yet, its antigen is unknown.

PCR was performed using 60 Vbeta and 13 Jbeta primers. Here immunoSEQ multiplex PCR was the method, and the copy in TCRdb shows in-frame clones only, minus some. The sample shows some 67,000 clones, and about 1.7% sits with its ten largest clones. This receptor was taken from a woman aged 30 to 39 in good health and CMV-seronegative. The chain employs TRBV6-6 and TRBJ2-7, with 10 bases lining up with TRBD1. Sequenced: PBMCs. CDR3 residues: CASSHRDRGEYEQYF. CDR3 DNA: TGTGCCAGCAGTCATCGGGACAGGGGAGAGTACGAGCAGTACTTC.